These 32 T cell receptor beta chains were all obtained from the same sample, sequenced in a study of blood T cell repertoires in COVID-19. Clones were sequenced by immunoSEQ multiplex PCR, and TCRdb holds only the in-frame ones, with some missing. The sample contains about 110,000 clones, 88% of which appear only once. Sequencing was performed on peripheral blood. The source of these receptors is a woman between 50 and 59 years old with acute or convalescent COVID-19.

V gene TRBV29-1 combines with J gene TRBJ2-1; the D gene is possibly TRBD1 (5 bases). V gave up 7 bases and J gave up 12 bases, with 25 bases separating them. The CDR3 is made up of 14 amino acids. Germline loops: CDR1 SQVTM, CDR2 ANQGSEA. The DNA for the CDR3 is TGCAGCGCTGACGCCGGAGTCGGGCTTCAGGGGCAGTTCTTC. This encodes CSADAGVGLQGQFF.

The DNA of the CDR3 is TGTGCCAGCAGCCAAGAGGAGTCCCCCACTCGAGGCAACACTGAAGCTTTCTTT. Protein sequence: CASSQEESPTRGNTEAFF. This sequence joins TRBV4-2 and TRBJ1-1; D is unresolved. V was pared by 0 bases and J by 2 bases, with 19 bases between. The germline CDR1 and CDR2 sequences are LGHNA and YNFKEQ. CDR3 length: 18 amino acids.

The chain uses TRBV5-5 and TRBJ1-4; 9 positions match TRBD1. The V and J ends lost 3 bases and 15 bases, in that order; junction bases with no gene match: 9. CDR1 SGHKS and CDR2 YYEKEE come from the germline V gene (reference sequence). The CDR3 loop spans 13 amino acids. The CDR3 nucleotides are TGTGCCAGCAGCTCCGGGACAGGGCTTAGGATGTTTTTT. This translates into CASSSGTGLRMFF.

This clone was recorded only once. The gene calls are TRBV2 and TRBJ2-1; 9 bases align to TRBD2. Germline V gene sequence: CDR1 SNHLY, CDR2 FYNNEI. The CDR3 is 15 residues long. V was pared by 2 bases and J by 12 bases, with 11 bases of the junction left unmatched. CDR3: CASSEMLAGQGGQFF. The CDR3 coding sequence is TGTGCCAGCAGTGAAATGCTAGCGGGACAAGGGGGGCAGTTCTTC.

The V and J genes are TRBV12-3 or TRBV12-4 and TRBJ2-7; D unclear. The V and J ends lost 2 bases and 4 bases respectively, with 9 bases between them. The CDR3 is 13 residues long. This CDR3 reads CASSLPSGYEQYF. As DNA, the CDR3 is TGTGCCAGCAGTTTACCTAGTGGTTACGAGCAGTACTTC.

The V gene is TRBV2, the J gene TRBJ2-2, with 11 bases matching TRBD2. The V gene's germline CDR1 is SNHLY and CDR2 FYNNEI. The CDR3 runs 15 residues. The junction had 8 bases not matched to a gene; V was cut back by 10 bases and J by 4 bases. CDR3 nucleotide sequence: TGTGCCACTGCTCTTAGCGGGAGGGCCACCGGGGAGCTGTTTTTT. This gives the protein CATALSGRATGELFF.

This rearrangement joins TRBV5-5 to TRBJ2-3; 9 bases line up with TRBD2. J gave up 5 bases and V 2 bases, and 6 bases lay outside the gene matches. CDR1 SGHKS and CDR2 YYEKEE come from the germline V gene (reference sequence). The CDR3 contains 15 residues. CDR3 amino acids: CASSFSSGRLDTQYF. The CDR3 DNA is TGTGCCAGCAGCTTTTCCAGCGGGAGGTTAGATACGCAGTATTTT.

This chain joins TRBV15 and TRBJ2-1; maybe TRBD2 (7 bases). The CDR3 is 17 residues long. Trimming left V 4 bases short and J 1 base short, with 17 bases between. Germline V lookup: CDR1 LNHNV, CDR2 YYDKDF (reference sequence). The CDR3 sequence: CATSMGGLAASYNEQFF. The CDR3 nucleotides are TGTGCCACCAGCATGGGGGGCCTAGCGGCTTCCTACAATGAGCAGTTCTTC.

This clone was picked up one time. The V call is TRBV30, the J call TRBJ2-1, with 12 bases matching TRBD2. With V trimmed by 4 bases and J by 7 bases, 5 bases remained unmatched. The V gene's germline CDR1 is GTSNPN and CDR2 SVGIG (reference sequence). The CDR3 is 14 residues long. CDR3 nucleotides: TGTGCCTGGAAAACTAGCGGGAGGATTAATGAGCAGTTCTTC. It codes for CAWKTSGRINEQFF.

CDR3 nucleotide sequence: TGCAGTGCTAGTCAGCCGACAGGGAATCAGCCCCAGCATTTT. It is translated as CSASQPTGNQPQHF. The chain links TRBV20-1 to TRBJ1-5; 7 bases align to TRBD1. CDR3 size: 14 residues. V shed 3 bases, J shed 4 bases, and the junction held 6 bases outside the gene matches. CDR1 is DFQATT, CDR2 SNEGSKA, per germline (reference sequence).

V and J are TRBV7-2 and TRBJ1-5, with D tentatively TRBD1 (5 bases). The CDR3 covers 16 residues. Deletions cut 5 bases from V and 1 base from J, with 15 bases between. CDR1 and CDR2 (germline): SGHTA, FQGNSA. The CDR3 here is CASSPRGGESNQPQHF. The CDR3 nucleotides are TGTGCCAGCAGCCCCCGGGGGGGTGAGAGCAATCAGCCCCAGCATTTT.

V gene TRBV18 combines with J gene TRBJ2-5; a weak D match, TRBD1 (8 bases). The ends were cut back, 1 base at V and 2 bases at J, with 11 bases in the middle. Germline V gene lookup returns CDR1 KGHSH and CDR2 LQKENI. The CDR3 is 15 residues long. The CDR3 DNA reads as TGTGCCAGCTCACCACAGCGGGACAGGCAAGAGACCCAGTACTTC. Translation: CASSPQRDRQETQYF.

The chain recombines TRBV28 with TRBJ2-1, with 8 nucleotides matching TRBD2. J was trimmed by 7 bases and V by 4 bases; bases with no gene match: 9. CDR1 and CDR2 (germline): MDHEN, SYDVKM. This CDR3 comprises 15 residues. This CDR3 is CASSSGPTSVNEQFF. CDR3 coding DNA: TGTGCCAGCAGTTCAGGCCCGACTAGCGTAAATGAGCAGTTCTTC.

In this sample, this clone turned up once. The rearrangement joins TRBV19 to TRBJ2-2; tentative D call: TRBD2 (5 bases). The CDR3 length is 15 residues. Germline CDR1 and CDR2: LNHDA and SQIVND (reference sequence). Between the trimmed V and J ends, which lost 7 bases and 4 bases, there was a span of 16 bases. CDR3 nucleotides: TGTGCCAGTACCAGACCGGACTTACCCACCGGGGAGCTGTTTTTT. Encoded protein: CASTRPDLPTGELFF.

The chain carries TRBV6-5 and TRBJ2-2, with D tentatively TRBD1 (6 bases). The germline V and J ends were trimmed by 0 bases and 6 bases, with 14 bases remaining between them. This CDR3 spans 16 amino acids. Germline loops: CDR1 MNHEY, CDR2 SVGAGI. The CDR3 sequence is CASSYSAGAGSGELFF. In DNA, the CDR3 is TGTGCCAGCAGTTACTCAGCAGGGGCAGGGTCCGGGGAGCTGTTTTTT.

This clone turned up a few times. This chain uses TRBV6-1 with TRBJ1-1; D ambiguous. V lost 6 bases and J 4 bases, leaving 6 bases between the germline ends. This CDR3 region has 11 residues. The germline gives CDR1 MNHNS, CDR2 SASEGT. The CDR3 loop is CASRARTEAFF. CDR3 in DNA: TGTGCCAGCAGGGCCCGCACTGAAGCTTTCTTT.

This chain links TRBV19 with TRBJ1-2; tentative D call: TRBD1 (6 bases). This CDR3 has 16 residues. V lost 0 bases, J lost 4 bases, and 15 bases lay in between. The V gene's germline CDR1 is LNHDA and CDR2 SQIVND (reference sequence). The chain's CDR3 is CASSIDSGTTTYGYTF. In DNA, the CDR3 is TGTGCCAGTAGTATAGATTCGGGGACAACGACCTATGGCTACACCTTC.

The chain has TRBV27 and TRBJ2-7; 13 bases line up with TRBD2. The CDR3 contains 15 residues. Germline trimming cut 5 bases from V and 6 bases from J; bases unmatched to any gene: 7. Germline loops: CDR1 MNHEY, CDR2 SMNVEV (reference sequence). CDR3: CASSIGLAGAGEQYF. CDR3 nucleotides: TGTGCCAGCAGTATAGGACTAGCGGGAGCAGGCGAGCAGTACTTC.

This clone was detected a few times. The chain joins TRBV5-1 to TRBJ2-7; D possibly corresponds to TRBD2 (6 bases). The germline CDR1 and CDR2 sequences are SGHRS and YFSETQ. The CDR3 is 15 amino acids. V lost 3 bases and J 5 bases, leaving 18 bases between the germline ends. The CDR3 here is CASSSTGPGGNEQYF. The CDR3 DNA is TGCGCCAGCAGCTCCACGGGCCCCGGGGGAAACGAGCAGTACTTC. Looking up the rest from reference TRBV5-1 and TRBJ2-7 gives the full variable domain: KAGVTQTPRYLIKTRGQQVTLSCSPISGHRSVSWYQQTPGQGLQFLFEYFSETQRNKGNFPGRFSGRQFSNSRSEMNVSTLELGDSALYLCASSSTGPGGNEQYFGPGTRLTVT.

The rearrangement uses TRBV5-1 and TRBJ2-1; 7 bases match TRBD1. The CDR3 loop spans 12 amino acids. CDR1 is SGHRS and CDR2 is YFSETQ in the germline V gene. V dropped 4 bases and J dropped 9; count of bases not matched to a gene: 4. The CDR3 DNA sequence: TGCGCCAGCAGCCTACAGGGGACTGAGCAGTTCTTC. Translated, it gives CASSLQGTEQFF.

This clone showed up just once. The CDR3 sequence: CASSPPGVYGYTF. CDR3 DNA sequence: TGTGCCAGCAGTCCCCCAGGGGTCTATGGCTACACCTTC. The chain employs TRBV6-2 or TRBV6-3 and TRBJ1-2; TRBD1 might be the D (6 bases). Trimming pared 5 bases from V and 4 bases from J, leaving 11 bases between. CDR1 is MNHEY, CDR2 SVGEGT, per germline. The CDR3 has 13 residues.

This chain connects TRBV5-8 to TRBJ1-1; 9 bases are a match to TRBD1. CDR1 and CDR2 (germline): SGHTS, YDEGEE. J lost 3 bases, V lost 4 bases, and 7 bases had no gene match. There are 15 residues in the CDR3. CDR3 loop: CASSLGQGRHTEAFF. The CDR3, as DNA: TGTGCCAGCAGCCTGGGACAGGGCCGACACACTGAAGCTTTCTTT.

The chain joins TRBV5-1 to TRBJ1-2; D unresolved. CDR3 length: 14 residues. CDR1 is SGHRS, CDR2 YFSETQ, per germline. Trimming took off 1 base at V and 0 bases at J, with 7 bases between the two ends. The chain's CDR3 is CASSLQQTNYGYTF. CDR3 nucleotide sequence: TGCGCCAGCAGCTTGCAACAGACTAACTATGGCTACACCTTC.

The J gene is TRBJ2-7, the V gene TRBV6-5, with 9 bases that match TRBD1. The CDR3 length is 15 residues. Germline lookup yields CDR1 MNHEY and CDR2 SVGAGI. V dropped 7 bases and J dropped 1; count of bases not matched to a gene: 8. In DNA, the CDR3 is TGTGCCAGCACCAAAACCGGGACAGGGTCCTACGAGCAGTACTTC. This translates into CASTKTGTGSYEQYF.

The V and J genes are TRBV19 and TRBJ2-7; TRBD2 agrees at 9 bases. From germline, CDR1 is LNHDA and CDR2 SQIVND (reference sequence). The CDR3 totals 16 residues. The trim removed 5 bases at V and 2 bases at J, leaving 10 bases unmatched. The CDR3 region has the DNA TGTGCCAGTAGTGTCATGGGAGCGGGAGGAGCCTACGAGCAGTACTTC. Translation gives CASSVMGAGGAYEQYF. The whole variable domain, filled in from reference TRBV19 and TRBJ2-7, reads DGGITQSPKYLFRKEGQNVTLSCEQNLNHDAMYWYRQDPGQGLRLIYYSQIVNDFQKGDIAEGYSVSREKKESFPLTVTSAQKNPTAFYLCASSVMGAGGAYEQYFGPGTRLTVT.

The chain links TRBV7-9 to TRBJ1-1, with 7 bases matching TRBD1. Germline V lookup: CDR1 SEHNR, CDR2 FQNEAQ (reference sequence). The CDR3 length is 16 residues. Losses at the gene ends were 5 bases for V and 5 bases for J; bases not matched to a gene: 14. The CDR3 DNA follows: TGTGCCAGCAGCCGACAACATTTACAGGGGATTACTGAAGCTTTCTTT. Its translation is CASSRQHLQGITEAFF. The full variable domain, completed using reference TRBV7-9 and TRBJ1-1, is DTGVSQNPRHKITKRGQNVTFRCDPISEHNRLYWYRQTLGQGPEFLTYFQNEAQLEKSRLLSDRFSAERPKGSFSTLEIQRTEQGDSAMYLCASSRQHLQGITEAFFGQGTRLTVV.

This clone was found a few times. This chain uses TRBV12-3 or TRBV12-4 with TRBJ1-3; D is ambiguous. The CDR3 contains 12 residues. Trimming took off 6 bases at V and 6 bases at J, with 9 bases between the two ends. This CDR3 is CASRFGPNTIYF. The CDR3 DNA sequence: TGTGCCAGCAGATTCGGTCCAAACACCATATATTTT.

This chain uses TRBV19 with TRBJ1-5; D possibly corresponds to TRBD1 (6 bases). The CDR3 has 14 amino acids. Trimming cost V 5 bases and J 2 bases, with 10 bases left between them. Germline CDR1 is LNHDA and CDR2 is SQIVND (reference sequence). CDR3 coding DNA: TGTGCCAGTAGTTCTCGACAGGGCAATCAGCCCCAGCATTTT. As protein: CASSSRQGNQPQHF. The variable domain in full, completed from reference TRBV19 and TRBJ1-5, reads DGGITQSPKYLFRKEGQNVTLSCEQNLNHDAMYWYRQDPGQGLRLIYYSQIVNDFQKGDIAEGYSVSREKKESFPLTVTSAQKNPTAFYLCASSSRQGNQPQHFGDGTRLSIL.

The chain joins TRBV6-1 to TRBJ1-1; TRBD1 agrees at 10 bases. From germline, CDR1 is MNHNS and CDR2 SASEGT. The ends lost 2 bases at V and 8 bases at J; junction bases unmatched: 11. This CDR3 comprises 16 residues. CDR3 region: CASSELAGTGAEEAFF. In DNA form, the CDR3 reads TGTGCCAGCAGTGAATTAGCTGGGACAGGGGCGGAGGAAGCTTTCTTT.

This clone came up once. The chain couples TRBV19 to TRBJ2-7, with 9 positions matching TRBD1. Germline-derived CDR1 and CDR2 are LNHDA and SQIVND (reference sequence). The CDR3 length is 16 residues. After removal of 5 bases from V and 4 bases from J, the junction contained 12 bases not matched to a gene. CDR3 in amino acids: CASSPEQPGQGYEQYF. DNA for the CDR3: TGTGCCAGTAGTCCCGAACAACCGGGACAGGGTTACGAGCAGTACTTC.

V and J are TRBV5-1 and TRBJ2-3; 9 nucleotides agree with TRBD2. This CDR3 spans 15 amino acids. Germline values: CDR1 SGHRS, CDR2 YFSETQ. J lost 10 bases, V lost 0 bases, and 9 bases had no gene match. This CDR3 is CASSLETSGFGAQYF. In nucleotides, the CDR3 is TGCGCCAGCAGCTTGGAGACTAGCGGTTTCGGGGCGCAGTATTTT.

The chain joins TRBV7-6 to TRBJ2-2, with D uncertain. The CDR3 consists of 13 residues. V was pared by 1 base and J by 8 bases, with 8 bases between. Germline CDR1 SGHVS, CDR2 FNYEAQ. The DNA for the CDR3 is TGTGCCAGCAGCTTAGTAACCCTAGGGGAGCTGTTTTTT. This sequence encodes CASSLVTLGELFF.